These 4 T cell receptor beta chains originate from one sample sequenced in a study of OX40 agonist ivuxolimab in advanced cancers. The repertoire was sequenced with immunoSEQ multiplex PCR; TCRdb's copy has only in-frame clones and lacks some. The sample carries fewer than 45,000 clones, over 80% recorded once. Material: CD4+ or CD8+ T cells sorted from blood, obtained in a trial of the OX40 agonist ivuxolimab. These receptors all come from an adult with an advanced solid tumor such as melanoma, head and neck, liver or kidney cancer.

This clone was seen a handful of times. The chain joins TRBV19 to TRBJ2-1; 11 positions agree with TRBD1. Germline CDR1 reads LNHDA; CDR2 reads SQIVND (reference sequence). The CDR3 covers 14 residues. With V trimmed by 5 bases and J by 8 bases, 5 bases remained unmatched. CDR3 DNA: TGTGCCAGTAGTTTGGACAGGGGGCTCGATGAGCAGTTCTTC. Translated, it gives CASSLDRGLDEQFF.

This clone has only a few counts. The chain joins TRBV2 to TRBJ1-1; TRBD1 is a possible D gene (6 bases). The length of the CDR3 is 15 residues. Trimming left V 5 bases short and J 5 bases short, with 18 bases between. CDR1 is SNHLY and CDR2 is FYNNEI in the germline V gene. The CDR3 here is CASSSGGAGRTEAFF. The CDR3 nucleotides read TGTGCCAGCAGTAGTGGGGGGGCAGGGCGGACTGAAGCTTTCTTT.

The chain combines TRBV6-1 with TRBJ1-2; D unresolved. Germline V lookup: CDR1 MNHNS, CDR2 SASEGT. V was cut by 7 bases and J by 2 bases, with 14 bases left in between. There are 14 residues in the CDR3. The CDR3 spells CASILQAANYGYTF. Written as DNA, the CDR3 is TGTGCCAGCATCCTCCAAGCCGCAAACTATGGCTACACCTTC.

CDR3 region: CASSQDQTEGEKLFF. The CDR3 nucleotides read TGTGCCAGCAGCCAAGATCAAACGGAGGGGGAAAAACTGTTTTTT. J is TRBJ1-4 and V is TRBV4-2; tentative D call: TRBD1 (5 bases). This CDR3 region has 15 residues. CDR1 is LGHNA and CDR2 is YNFKEQ in the germline V gene. V was pared by 0 bases and J by 8 bases, with 13 bases between.